One and the same sample provided the 23 T cell receptor beta chains below, sequenced in a study of cytomegalovirus exposure and HLA in healthy donors. Researchers ran the PCR with 60 Vbeta and 13 Jbeta primers. Using immunoSEQ multiplex PCR, the repertoire was profiled, and TCRdb retains in-frame clones only, with some absent. This table has roughly 200,000 clones, about four fifths appearing once. Material for sequencing was PBMCs. The receptors were gathered from a woman aged 18 to 35 in good health and CMV-seronegative.

This clone was seen only once. The chain has TRBV2 and TRBJ2-7; 7 positions match TRBD1. In germline, CDR1 is SNHLY, CDR2 FYNNEI. V lost 10 bases to trimming and J lost 0 bases; unmatched junction nucleotides: 12. This CDR3 comprises 15 residues. DNA for the CDR3: TGTGCCACGCAGTACGGGCAGGGGGTCTCCTACGAGCAGTACGTC. Encoded protein: CATQYGQGVSYEQYV.

This chain joins TRBV7-9 and TRBJ2-3; the D gene is possibly TRBD1 (5 bases). This CDR3 has 15 residues. The V gene lost 0 bases and the J gene lost 1 base, with 8 bases spanning the gap. The V gene's germline CDR1 is SEHNR and CDR2 FQNEAQ (reference sequence). CDR3 sequence (DNA): TGTGCCAGCAGCTTAGCGCAGGGCGGCACAGATACGCAGTATTTT. Residues: CASSLAQGGTDTQYF.

This clone was observed a single time. The rearrangement uses TRBV28 and TRBJ2-3; TRBD1 is a possible D gene (6 bases). CDR3 size: 14 residues. Trimming left V 11 bases short and J 7 bases short, with 22 bases between. From germline, CDR1 is MDHEN and CDR2 SYDVKM. The CDR3 DNA is TGTGCCTCAGCTCCGGAGGCAGGGGTAAATACGCAGTATTTT. Translation: CASAPEAGVNTQYF.

The table lists this clone with a count of one. This chain uses TRBV7-9 with TRBJ2-7; 8 bases align to TRBD1. V trimming: 2 bases; J trimming: 4 bases; junction bases outside the gene matches: 10. The CDR3 spans 16 residues. Germline V lookup: CDR1 SEHNR, CDR2 FQNEAQ (reference sequence). The CDR3 sequence: CASSLWSGGEVYEQYF. CDR3 in DNA: TGTGCCAGCAGCTTATGGTCAGGGGGCGAAGTGTACGAGCAGTACTTC.

The chain joins TRBV6-1 to TRBJ1-1, with D possibly being TRBD1 (6 bases). V lost 2 bases to trimming and J lost 8 bases, with 21 bases between them. The germline CDR1 and CDR2 sequences are MNHNS and SASEGT. This CDR3 is built from 16 residues. CDR3 region: CASSEYRRGQTTEAFF. The CDR3 nucleotides read TGTGCCAGCAGTGAATATAGGCGGGGGCAGACGACAGAAGCTTTCTTT.

This rearrangement joins TRBV28 to TRBJ2-1, with D perhaps TRBD1 (5 bases). V lost 0 bases to trimming and J lost 2 bases, with 8 bases between them. CDR1 MDHEN and CDR2 SYDVKM come from the germline V gene. This CDR3 is 15 amino acids long. The CDR3 sequence: CASSLWRTTYNEQFF. For the CDR3, the DNA is TGTGCCAGCAGTTTATGGCGGACAACCTACAATGAGCAGTTCTTC.

This chain connects TRBV30 to TRBJ1-2; 12 bases are shared with TRBD1. V was clipped by 2 bases and J by 7 bases; unmatched bases: 8. CDR1 and CDR2 (germline): GTSNPN, SVGIG (reference sequence). CDR3 size: 15 residues. The CDR3 region is CAWSRAGTGGSGYTF. The CDR3 bases are TGTGCCTGGAGTAGAGCCGGGACAGGGGGCTCTGGCTACACCTTC.

This clone has just a few counts. The rearrangement uses TRBV4-2 and TRBJ2-5; possibly TRBD1 for D (6 bases). Trimming took 0 bases from V and 5 from J, leaving 13 bases between them. The CDR3 has 15 residues. Germline-derived CDR1 and CDR2 are LGHNA and YNFKEQ. The CDR3 sequence: CASSQDPGRGETQYF. CDR3 nucleotide sequence: TGTGCCAGCAGCCAAGATCCGGGTAGGGGGGAGACCCAGTACTTC.

The rearrangement joins TRBV7-9 to TRBJ1-2; D unclear. The CDR3 consists of 11 residues. V lost 5 bases and J 5 bases, leaving 6 bases between the germline ends. The germline CDR1 and CDR2 sequences are SEHNR and FQNEAQ (reference sequence). The CDR3 loop reads CASSHQYGYTF. CDR3 DNA sequence: TGTGCCAGCAGCCACCAGTATGGCTACACCTTC.

The chain has TRBV7-9 and TRBJ1-2; 9 bases agree with TRBD1. The CDR3 has 15 amino acids. Trimming cost V 5 bases and J 8 bases; bases outside gene matches: 12. Germline-derived CDR1 and CDR2 are SEHNR and FQNEAQ (reference sequence). CDR3 coding DNA: TGTGCCAGCAGCCCCCTCCCGGGACAGGGCTCCGGCTACACCTTC. It codes for CASSPLPGQGSGYTF.

The genes are TRBV10-3 and TRBJ2-1; unclear D gene. Trimming took 3 bases from V and 7 from J, leaving 7 bases between them. The CDR3 sequence is 12 residues long. Per germline, CDR1 ENHRY and CDR2 SYGVKD. CDR3 amino acids: CAISESLNEQFF. Written as DNA, the CDR3 is TGTGCCATCAGTGAATCTCTGAATGAGCAGTTCTTC.

The chain combines TRBV19 with TRBJ2-2, with D tentatively TRBD2 (6 bases). Germline loops: CDR1 LNHDA, CDR2 SQIVND (reference sequence). Trimming cost V 4 bases and J 6 bases, with 12 bases left between them. The length of the CDR3 is 14 residues. Written as DNA, the CDR3 is TGTGCCAGTAGTACCTTCGGAGGGGCCGGGGAGCTGTTTTTT. Translation: CASSTFGGAGELFF.

The chain uses TRBV28 and TRBJ1-1, with D perhaps TRBD1 (6 bases). Germline CDR1 is MDHEN and CDR2 is SYDVKM. Trimming cost V 6 bases and J 9 bases, with 14 bases left between them. The CDR3 is 12 amino acids. CDR3 DNA: TGTGCCAGCAGGGAACAGGGACGTAAAGCTTTCTTT. Translated, it gives CASREQGRKAFF.

A note on this clone: A far larger clone is one base from this, pointing to a likely read error. In the same sample, other DNA sequences code for this CDR3. The chain joins TRBV6-6 to TRBJ2-1; the match to TRBD2 covers 14 bases. Germline trimming cut 5 bases from V and 10 bases from J; bases unmatched to any gene: 4. Germline values: CDR1 MNHNY, CDR2 SVGAGI (reference sequence). The CDR3 has 14 amino acids. CDR3 sequence (DNA): TGTGCCAGCAGTGGGACTAGCGGGAGTGACGAGCAGTTCTTC. Protein sequence: CASSGTSGSDEQFF.

As for this clone: At one end the junction does not follow the germline gene, possibly because of a read error. The gene calls are TRBV7-9 and TRBJ2-1, with D possibly TRBD1 on 5 matching bases. From germline, CDR1 is SEHNR and CDR2 FQNEAQ (reference sequence). The CDR3 is 14 residues long. Here the CDR3 DNA reads TGTTCCAGCAGCTTTAAAGGACACTACAATGAGCAGTTCTTC. Translation: CSSSFKGHYNEQFF. Full variable domain (rest looked up from reference TRBV7-9 and TRBJ2-1): DTGVSQNPRHKITKRGQNVTFRCDPISEHNRLYWYRQTLGQGPEFLTYFQNEAQLEKSRLLSDRFSAERPKGSFSTLEIQRTEQGDSAMYLCSSSFKGHYNEQFFGPGTRLTVL.

The chain combines TRBV5-6 with TRBJ2-2; D perhaps matches TRBD1 (6 bases). V was trimmed by 4 bases and J by 0 bases, leaving 10 bases between them. CDR1 and CDR2 from the germline V gene are SGHDT and YYEEEE. The CDR3 loop spans 15 amino acids. This CDR3 reads CASSGWTANTGELFF. DNA of the CDR3: TGTGCCAGCAGCGGCTGGACAGCGAACACCGGGGAGCTGTTTTTT.

In nucleotides, the CDR3 is TGTGCCAGCAGCATCGAAGGGGCGCGAGAGACCCAGTACTTC. Its translation is CASSIEGARETQYF. The chain recombines TRBV11-3 with TRBJ2-5; the D gene is possibly TRBD1 (5 bases). V gave up 5 bases and J gave up 4 bases, with 14 bases separating them. The germline CDR1 and CDR2 sequences are SGHNT and YENEEA. The CDR3 length is 14 residues.

The chain employs TRBV7-8 and TRBJ1-2; 8 positions agree with TRBD1. The CDR3 totals 13 residues. V gave up 5 bases and J gave up 7 bases; unmatched junction bases: 6. The V gene's germline CDR1 is SGHVS and CDR2 FQNEAQ. DNA for the CDR3: TGTGCCAGCAGCCCCCGGGGGACAGGTGGCTACACCTTC. This translates into CASSPRGTGGYTF.

The genes are TRBV5-1 and TRBJ1-1; possible D gene TRBD1, 5 bases. The CDR3 has 15 residues. Trimming removed 4 bases from V and 0 bases from J, with 13 bases in between. The germline V gene encodes CDR1 SGHRS and CDR2 YFSETQ. The CDR3 here is CASSPGGGVNTEAFF. DNA of the CDR3: TGCGCCAGCAGCCCGGGGGGGGGAGTGAACACTGAAGCTTTCTTT.

The J gene is TRBJ1-3, the V gene TRBV19; 8 bases agree with TRBD1. Germline-derived CDR1 and CDR2 are LNHDA and SQIVND (reference sequence). The CDR3 spans 16 residues. V lost 4 bases, J lost 0 bases, and 5 bases stayed unmatched. The CDR3 reads CASSTSDRDSGNTIYF. The CDR3 DNA sequence: TGTGCCAGTAGTACCTCGGACAGGGACTCTGGAAACACCATATATTTT.

In this sample, this clone turned up once. The chain employs TRBV19 and TRBJ2-6; D is possibly TRBD1 (6 bases). The CDR3 has 15 amino acids. The V gene's germline CDR1 is LNHDA and CDR2 SQIVND (reference sequence). Trimming took off 4 bases at V and 2 bases at J, with 9 bases between the two ends. The CDR3 protein is CASSTPGAGANVLTF. The CDR3 DNA is TGTGCCAGTAGTACCCCAGGGGCTGGGGCCAACGTCCTGACTTTC.

This rearrangement joins TRBV30 to TRBJ1-5; 7 bases agree with TRBD1. The CDR3 sequence is 14 residues long. From germline, CDR1 is GTSNPN and CDR2 SVGIG (reference sequence). Unmatched junction bases numbered 5, after V lost 4 bases and J lost 2 bases. DNA for the CDR3: TGTGCCTGGACCCCCGGACAGGGCAATCAGCCCCAGCATTTT. It yields the protein CAWTPGQGNQPQHF.

This rearrangement joins TRBV7-9 to TRBJ2-1, with 12 nucleotides matching TRBD2. The junction had 9 bases not matched to a gene; V was cut back by 5 bases and J by 7 bases. Germline assignment: CDR1 SEHNR and CDR2 FQNEAQ (reference sequence). The CDR3 is 16 amino acids. The CDR3 DNA follows: TGTGCCAGCAGCCCCCGGACTAGCGGGAAATCGAATGAGCAGTTCTTC. As protein: CASSPRTSGKSNEQFF.